The 12 T cell receptor beta chains below come from one sample, sequenced in a study of T cell responses to AZD1222 COVID-19 vaccine. Sequenced by immunoSEQ multiplex PCR; TCRdb stores in-frame clones only, minus some. The sample records 70,000 to 80,000 clones, less than 85% being singletons. The specimen was peripheral blood, collected 28 days after the second AZD1222 dose. The receptor set was obtained from an adult who received the AZD1222 COVID-19 vaccine.

This clone was seen a handful of times. The chain couples TRBV19 to TRBJ2-1; D is undetermined. This CDR3 is built from 16 residues. Germline loops: CDR1 LNHDA, CDR2 SQIVND (reference sequence). The V end was cut by 4 bases, the J end by 6 bases, with 19 bases between. The CDR3 is CASSKSDGPVGNEQFF. CDR3 in DNA: TGTGCCAGTAGTAAATCTGACGGTCCGGTGGGCAATGAGCAGTTCTTC.

The V call is TRBV19, the J call TRBJ2-2; the D is unclear. The CDR3 covers 11 residues. Germline lookup yields CDR1 LNHDA and CDR2 SQIVND (reference sequence). V shed 6 bases and J shed 6 bases, with 5 bases lying between them. CDR3 DNA sequence: TGTGCCAGTAGAGGTGCCGGGGAGCTGTTTTTT. Its protein is CASRGAGELFF.

V gene TRBV7-2 combines with J gene TRBJ2-3; 10 nucleotides line up with TRBD1. The CDR3 is 14 amino acids. Germline assignment: CDR1 SGHTA and CDR2 FQGNSA. The J segment lost 5 bases and the V segment lost 6 bases, leaving 5 bases of the junction unmatched. The CDR3 DNA sequence: TGTGCCAGCAGGCTAGGGACAGGGGAAGATACGCAGTATTTT. Amino acid sequence: CASRLGTGEDTQYF. The variable domain in full, completed from reference TRBV7-2 and TRBJ2-3, reads GAGVSQSPSNKVTEKGKDVELRCDPISGHTALYWYRQSLGQGLEFLIYFQGNSAPDKSGLPSDRFSAERTGGSVSTLTIQRTQQEDSAVYLCASRLGTGEDTQYFGPGTRLTVL.

The chain uses TRBV29-1 and TRBJ2-7, with 7 bases fitting TRBD1. CDR3 length: 15 amino acids. CDR1 and CDR2 from the germline V gene are SQVTM and ANQGSEA. The junction had 10 bases not matched to a gene; V was cut back by 5 bases and J by 0 bases. CDR3 region: CSVHGTERSSYEQYF. The DNA of the CDR3 is TGCAGCGTTCACGGGACAGAAAGGTCCTCCTACGAGCAGTACTTC.

A single count supports this clone. This chain uses TRBV4-3 with TRBJ2-2; D remains ambiguous. CDR1 LGHNA and CDR2 YSLEER come from the germline V gene. The CDR3 covers 14 residues. The V end was cut by 0 bases, the J end by 5 bases, with 7 bases between. Here the CDR3 DNA reads TGCGCCAGCAGCCAAGATTTGCTTACCGGGGAGCTGTTTTTT. As protein: CASSQDLLTGELFF.

The chain uses TRBV7-2 and TRBJ1-6; a possible D gene is TRBD1 (6 bases). The CDR3 totals 15 residues. Per the germline V gene, CDR1 is SGHTA and CDR2 is FQGNSA. Between the trimmed V and J ends, which lost 0 bases and 8 bases, there was a span of 11 bases. The CDR3 protein is CASSLAMGGDSPLHF. The CDR3 DNA reads TGTGCCAGCAGCTTAGCAATGGGGGGCGATTCACCCCTCCACTTT.

Only a few counts were recorded for this clone. This chain joins TRBV4-2 and TRBJ2-3, with 10 positions matching TRBD2. CDR3 length: 16 amino acids. The germline V gene has CDR1 LGHNA and CDR2 YNFKEQ. V gave up 0 bases and J gave up 5 bases; unmatched junction bases: 5. CDR3 amino acids: CASSQDLASGRDTQYF. The CDR3 DNA reads TGTGCCAGCAGCCAAGATTTGGCTAGCGGGAGAGATACGCAGTATTTT.

This rearrangement joins TRBV28 to TRBJ2-3; D could derive from TRBD1 or TRBD2 (5 bases each). Trimming took off 3 bases at V and 1 base at J, with 8 bases between the two ends. The germline CDR1 and CDR2 sequences are MDHEN and SYDVKM. The CDR3 sequence is 14 residues long. DNA of the CDR3: TGTGCCAGCAGTTTTTTGGGGGGCACAGATACGCAGTATTTT. Protein sequence: CASSFLGGTDTQYF. The full variable domain, with the rest looked up from reference TRBV28 and TRBJ2-3, is DVKVTQSSRYLVKRTGEKVFLECVQDMDHENMFWYRQDPGLGLRLIYFSYDVKMKEKGDIPEGYSVSREKKERFSLILESASTNQTSMYLCASSFLGGTDTQYFGPGTRLTVL.

This CDR3 is CSVVTGDTEAFF. The DNA for the CDR3 is TGCAGCGTTGTCACAGGGGATACTGAAGCTTTCTTT. The rearrangement uses TRBV29-1 and TRBJ1-1; 7 nucleotides line up with TRBD1. CDR3 length: 12 amino acids. V shed 4 bases, J shed 5 bases, and the junction held 4 bases outside the gene matches. Germline CDR1 SQVTM, CDR2 ANQGSEA.

The J gene is TRBJ2-7, the V gene TRBV19; D perhaps matches TRBD2 (5 bases). The CDR3 sequence is 13 residues long. The V end was cut by 3 bases, the J end by 3 bases, with 9 bases between. Germline V gene sequence: CDR1 LNHDA, CDR2 SQIVND (reference sequence). The CDR3 nucleotides are TGTGCCAGTAGTATGGGAGTTCTCTACGAGCAGTACTTC. Protein product: CASSMGVLYEQYF. Looking up the rest from reference TRBV19 and TRBJ2-7 gives the full variable domain: DGGITQSPKYLFRKEGQNVTLSCEQNLNHDAMYWYRQDPGQGLRLIYYSQIVNDFQKGDIAEGYSVSREKKESFPLTVTSAQKNPTAFYLCASSMGVLYEQYFGPGTRLTVT.

V usage is TRBV16 and J usage is TRBJ1-1; unclear D gene. This CDR3 is built from 14 residues. Trimming took 0 bases from V and 3 from J, leaving 8 bases between them. CDR1 KGHSY and CDR2 FQNENV come from the germline V gene. CDR3 protein: CASSQSFGYTEAFF. CDR3 DNA: TGTGCCAGCAGCCAATCGTTCGGATACACTGAAGCTTTCTTT.

The chain is built from TRBV3-1 (or the pseudogene TRBV3-2) and TRBJ1-5; D uncertain. Deletions cut 4 bases from V and 0 bases from J, with 7 bases between. The germline V gene encodes CDR1 LGHDT and CDR2 YNNKEL (reference sequence). CDR3 size: 14 residues. The DNA for the CDR3 is TGTGCCAGCAGCCGAGGGAATAGCAATCAGCCCCAGCATTTT. Translated: CASSRGNSNQPQHF.